Listed below are T cell receptor beta chains from one sample, sequenced in a study of human T cells and chemical hapten exposure. TCRdb re-called the RACE reads with MiXCR, one entry per CDR3 protein. Here the sample spans roughly 100,000 distinct CDR3 sequences, 7.5% to 10% being singletons. The sequenced sample was whole blood, obtained in connection with sensitization to the hapten diphenylcyclopropenone (DPC). Every receptor here comes from a woman aged 40 to 49 with alopecia areata. Some clones in this sample may be carry-over from other donors' samples. Both conserved end residues are part of each CDR3. The D gene is left open where the match is weak. The size field is filled for only some rows; it gives once, few, many or a size class.

>TRBD1|many|TRBV5-4|TRBJ2-5
CASSLAPGGLETQYF
TGTGCCAGCAGCTTGGCGCCAGGGGGCTTAGAGACCCAGTACTTC
>TRBD1|-|TRBV18|TRBJ1-5
CASSPDRGNQPQHF
TGTGCCAGCTCACCCGACAGGGGCAATCAGCCCCAGCATTTT
>-|many|TRBV11-2|TRBJ2-2
CASSLGGSHGELFF
TGTGCCAGCAGCTTAGGAGGGTCCCACGGGGAGCTGTTTTTT
>-|few|TRBV27|TRBJ1-4
CASTFDHRQAEKLFF
TGTGCCAGCACTTTCGACCACAGACAGGCTGAAAAACTGTTTTTT
>-|many|TRBV7-9|TRBJ1-1
CASSRGGTEAFF
TGTGCCAGCAGCCGTGGGGGCACTGAAGCTTTCTTT
>-|many|TRBV3-1|TRBJ2-1
CASSLSSGRVEQFF
TGTGCCAGCAGCCTATCCAGTGGCCGCGTCGAGCAGTTCTTC
>-|many|TRBV28|TRBJ2-1
CASIRNGDGWQFF
TGTGCCAGCATCCGAAACGGGGACGGATGGCAGTTCTTC
>TRBD2|-|TRBV12-3/TRBV12-4|TRBJ2-3
CASSPRRGTSTDTQYF
TGTGCCAGCAGCCCCCGGCGGGGGACTAGCACAGATACGCAGTATTTT
>-|few|TRBV18|TRBJ2-3
CASSSQGPSDTQYF
TGTGCCAGCTCGTCTCAAGGGCCTTCAGATACGCAGTATTTT
>-|few|TRBV9|TRBJ2-2
CASSSGWQVNTGELFF
TGTGCCAGCAGCTCCGGGTGGCAGGTGAACACCGGGGAGCTGTTTTTT
>-|many|TRBV29-1|TRBJ2-2
CSATNRYTGELFF
TGCAGCGCCACCAACAGATACACCGGGGAGCTGTTTTTT
>TRBD2|-|TRBV9|TRBJ2-1
CASSAPTSGRAFEQFF
TGTGCCAGCAGCGCCCCGACTAGCGGGAGGGCCTTTGAGCAGTTCTTC
>TRBD2|many|TRBV29-1|TRBJ2-7
CSVEPSSGSANEQYF
TGCAGCGTTGAGCCTTCGAGCGGGAGTGCCAACGAGCAGTACTTC
>TRBD2|few|TRBV20-1|TRBJ2-5
CSAGRGIETQYF
TGCAGTGCGGGGAGGGGAATTGAGACCCAGTACTTC
>-|-|TRBV27|TRBJ2-1
CASSFGSGFEQFF
TGTGCCAGCAGTTTTGGGAGCGGTTTTGAGCAGTTCTTC
>-|few|TRBV20-1|TRBJ2-4
CSATLGGWNIQYF
TGCAGTGCTACCCTAGGGGGGTGGAACATTCAGTACTTC
>-|many|TRBV6-2/TRBV6-3|TRBJ1-5
CASSYSSGTGSNQPQHF
TGTGCCAGCAGTTACTCGTCCGGGACGGGTAGCAATCAGCCCCAGCATTTT
>TRBD2|-|TRBV4-3|TRBJ2-3
CASRITSGTTDTQYF
TGCGCCAGCAGGATCACTAGCGGGACAACAGATACGCAGTATTTT
>-|many|TRBV18|TRBJ1-1
CASSPRRPMNTEAFF
TGTGCCAGCTCACCACGGCGGCCTATGAACACTGAAGCTTTCTTT
>TRBD1|few|TRBV6-6|TRBJ1-5
CASSLQGARQPQHF
TGTGCCAGCAGCCTACAGGGGGCTCGGCAGCCCCAGCATTTT
>-|many|TRBV7-9|TRBJ2-3
CASSSDRASTDTQYF
TGTGCCAGCAGTTCGGACCGAGCTAGCACAGATACGCAGTATTTT
>-|-|TRBV6-5|TRBJ2-1
CASSSWTGYNEQFF
TGTGCCAGCAGTTCCTGGACGGGGTACAATGAGCAGTTCTTC
>-|many|TRBV29-1|TRBJ2-3
CSVIEGGATDTQYF
TGCAGCGTTATAGAGGGGGGGGCCACAGATACGCAGTATTTT
>-|few|TRBV3-1|TRBJ1-2
CASSQVQDHGYTF
TGTGCCAGCAGCCAAGTACAAGATCATGGCTACACCTTC
>TRBD1|many|TRBV28|TRBJ1-5
CASSFLRTGQPQHF
TGTGCCAGCAGTTTTCTCCGGACAGGGCAGCCCCAGCATTTT
>-|few|TRBV28|TRBJ2-7
CASSGSPLYEQYF
TGTGCCAGCAGTGGGTCCCCACTCTACGAGCAGTACTTC
>TRBD2|-|TRBV20-1|TRBJ2-1
CSASLAGDYNEQFF
TGCAGTGCTAGTCTAGCGGGAGACTACAATGAGCAGTTCTTC
>-|few|TRBV28|TRBJ1-4
CASSLLGAGEKLFF
TGTGCCAGCAGTTTACTGGGGGCCGGGGAAAAACTGTTTTTT
>-|few|TRBV5-1|TRBJ2-3
CASSLADRRDTQYF
TGCGCCAGCAGCTTGGCCGACAGGAGGGATACGCAGTATTTT
>-|many|TRBV5-6|TRBJ1-1
CASSLRKNTEAFF
TGTGCCAGCAGCTTGAGGAAGAACACTGAAGCTTTCTTT
>-|-|TRBV28|TRBJ1-2
CASSHDVQGYGYTF
TGTGCCAGCAGTCATGACGTACAGGGCTATGGCTACACCTTC
>-|many|TRBV20-1|TRBJ2-1
CSAQMGGQLTFF
TGCAGTGCTCAGATGGGCGGGCAATTAACGTTCTTC
>-|few|TRBV20-1|TRBJ1-4
CSARAGQVNEKLFF
TGCAGTGCTAGAGCGGGTCAAGTTAATGAAAAACTGTTTTTT
>-|few|TRBV4-3|TRBJ2-5
CASSQERSWGTQYF
TGCGCCAGCAGCCAAGAACGAAGCTGGGGGACCCAGTACTTC
>TRBD1|many|TRBV20-1|TRBJ2-1
CSALAGTGGGYEQFF
TGCAGTGCTCTAGCCGGGACAGGGGGCGGGTATGAGCAGTTCTTC
>-|-|TRBV7-2|TRBJ2-3
CASSLDGQSTDTQYF
TGTGCCAGCAGCTTAGACGGCCAGAGCACAGATACGCAGTATTTT
>TRBD1|-|TRBV5-4|TRBJ2-7
CASSLSLDRSYEQYF
TGTGCCAGCAGCTTGTCTTTGGACAGGTCGTACGAGCAGTACTTC
>-|few|TRBV29-1|TRBJ2-1
CSAHEGGSEQFF
TGCAGCGCTCACGAGGGGGGGTCTGAGCAGTTCTTC
>TRBD2|many|TRBV3-1|TRBJ2-3
CASSRSGYGGDTQYF
TGTGCCAGCAGCCGTAGCGGGTATGGGGGAGATACGCAGTATTTT
>-|few|TRBV6-5|TRBJ2-5
CASGGGREETQYF
TGTGCCAGCGGTGGGGGACGGGAAGAGACCCAGTACTTC